This entry lists 5 T cell receptor beta chains sequenced from one sample in a study of shared clonotypes between healthy human individuals. Profiling relied on immunoSEQ multiplex PCR, and the TCRdb table lists in-frame clones only, not all of them. There are more than 500,000 clones in the sample; roughly 95% occur only once, and 0.064% lies in the top ten. Sequencing was carried out using naive CD4+ T cells sorted from blood. This sample's subset: CD45RA+ positively selected. Source of these receptors: a woman under 40 in good health.

This clone has just one count. This rearrangement joins TRBV7-3 to TRBJ2-1; 10 positions match TRBD2. The CDR3 covers 16 residues. Germline CDR1 and CDR2: SGHTA and FQGTGA. V gave up 1 base and J gave up 7 bases; unmatched junction bases: 7. This chain's CDR3 is CASSLIGLADPNEQFF. The CDR3 DNA reads TGTGCCAGCAGCTTAATAGGACTAGCGGATCCGAATGAGCAGTTCTTC. Supplemented by reference TRBV7-3 and TRBJ2-1, the full variable domain reads GAGVSQTPSNKVTEKGKYVELRCDPISGHTALYWYRQSLGQGPEFLIYFQGTGAADDSGLPNDRFFAVRPEGSVSTLKIQRTERGDSAVYLCASSLIGLADPNEQFFGPGTRLTVL.

In DNA, the CDR3 is TGTGCCAGCTCACCGCTCGACCTCACGGGCGAGCAGTACTTC. Encoded protein: CASSPLDLTGEQYF. The chain has TRBV18 and TRBJ2-7; D unclear. The V gene lost 3 bases and the J gene lost 6 bases, with 15 bases spanning the gap. Looked up from germline, CDR1 is KGHSH and CDR2 is LQKENI. The length of the CDR3 is 14 residues.

The chain links TRBV25-1 to TRBJ1-1; no clear D gene. CDR1 is MGHDK, CDR2 SYGVNS, per germline. The CDR3 has 15 residues. Trimming stripped 2 bases from V and 0 bases from J, with 10 bases between. The chain's CDR3 is CASSEAGRLNTEAFF. In DNA, the CDR3 is TGTGCCAGCAGTGAAGCGGGCAGGCTGAACACTGAAGCTTTCTTT.

The J gene is TRBJ2-5, the V gene TRBV7-9; D might be TRBD1 (6 bases). There are 19 residues in the CDR3. V dropped 2 bases and J dropped 5 bases, with 27 bases sitting between them. The germline V gene has CDR1 SEHNR and CDR2 FQNEAQ (reference sequence). CDR3 sequence (DNA): TGTGCCAGCAGCTTATCTGTGATGCCGAGACAGGCGAGGTCGGAGACCCAGTACTTC. Amino acids: CASSLSVMPRQARSETQYF.

V gene TRBV19 combines with J gene TRBJ2-5, with a possible D match to TRBD2 (6 bases). Trimming shortened V by 1 base and J by 5 bases, and 17 bases separated the two germline ends. Germline CDR1 is LNHDA and CDR2 is SQIVND (reference sequence). The CDR3 totals 16 residues. In DNA form, the CDR3 reads TGTGCCAGTAGTATAGGGCAGGGAGGTCCGGAGGAGACCCAGTACTTC. This translates into CASSIGQGGPEETQYF.